These 22 T cell receptor beta chains were all obtained from the same sample, sequenced in a study of radiation and T cells in renal cell carcinoma. Specified time point: blood 2 weeks post-SBRT. Treatment denoted: 15 Gy SBRT to primary tumor, nephrectomy 4 weeks later. This table comes from immunoSEQ multiplex PCR, and its TCRdb copy is limited to in-frame clones, with some not included. The sample holds some 150,000 clones, approximately 90% seen once. This specimen was blood, taken from a patient whose treatment included radiotherapy and nephrectomy. These receptor sequences come from a woman in her fifties or sixties with renal cell carcinoma.

This chain links TRBV6-1 with TRBJ2-2, with D unresolved. The CDR3 has 12 amino acids. Germline assignment: CDR1 MNHNS and CDR2 SASEGT. V lost 3 bases and J 14 bases, leaving 13 bases between the germline ends. The CDR3 DNA follows: TGTGCCAGCAGTGAGTCGGCAGCCCGACTGTTTTTT. Translation gives CASSESAARLFF.

The gene calls are TRBV7-2 and TRBJ2-1, with a possible D match to TRBD2 (6 bases). CDR3 size: 14 residues. CDR1 and CDR2 from the germline V gene are SGHTA and FQGNSA. The V and J ends lost 4 bases and 3 bases respectively, with 10 bases between them. The CDR3 region has the DNA TGTGCCAGCAGCTACCCGGGGGTCTACAATGAGCAGTTCTTC. Translated: CASSYPGVYNEQFF.

The chain has TRBV6-6 and TRBJ2-7; TRBD1 agrees at 8 bases. Trimming cost V 2 bases and J 7 bases; bases outside gene matches: 7. The CDR3 is made up of 14 amino acids. Germline lookup yields CDR1 MNHNY and CDR2 SVGAGI (reference sequence). CDR3 bases: TGTGCCAGCAGTTACGACAGGGGACCGGGAGAGCAGTACTTC. Residues: CASSYDRGPGEQYF.

In its sample, this clone was seen a few times. The chain joins TRBV6-5 to TRBJ1-1, with D possibly TRBD1 on 5 matching bases. Germline-derived CDR1 and CDR2 are MNHEY and SVGAGI. The CDR3 runs to 16 residues. V was cut by 4 bases and J by 0 bases, with 15 bases left in between. The CDR3 region has the DNA TGTGCCAGCAGTTTTTCCCGGGACGGAATGAACACTGAAGCTTTCTTT. As protein: CASSFSRDGMNTEAFF.

CDR3 in DNA: TGCGCCAGCAGCTTGCAGGGGGTCTCCTACAATGAGCAGTTCTTC. As protein: CASSLQGVSYNEQFF. V usage is TRBV5-1 and J usage is TRBJ2-1, with TRBD1 matching over 7 bases. The CDR3 consists of 15 residues. The germline V gene encodes CDR1 SGHRS and CDR2 YFSETQ. V lost 1 base and J lost 0; bases outside the gene matches: 1.

V gene TRBV12-5 combines with J gene TRBJ2-1; 13 bases align to TRBD2. The CDR3 length is 18 residues. Germline V gives CDR1 LGHNT, CDR2 FRNRAP. Trimming cost V 1 base and J 2 bases; bases outside gene matches: 5. The CDR3 sequence is CASGLARLAGGPYNEQFF. The CDR3 DNA follows: TGTGCTAGTGGTTTGGCCAGACTAGCGGGGGGCCCCTACAATGAGCAGTTCTTC.

The gene calls are TRBV6-1 and TRBJ1-6; a possible D gene is TRBD1 (5 bases). Per the germline V gene, CDR1 is MNHNS and CDR2 is SASEGT. V lost 1 base to trimming and J lost 7 bases, with 8 bases between them. This CDR3 is built from 14 residues. The CDR3 loop is CASSEGQGNSPLHF. The CDR3 bases are TGTGCCAGCAGTGAAGGCCAGGGAAATTCACCCCTCCACTTT.

The gene calls are TRBV11-1 and TRBJ1-1; D call uncertain. The germline CDR1 and CDR2 sequences are SGHAT and FQDESV (reference sequence). Trimming removed 1 base at V and 12 bases at J, with 18 bases between. The CDR3 contains 14 residues. The CDR3 reads CASSLVRTRASSFF. CDR3 sequence (DNA): TGTGCCAGCAGCTTAGTCCGGACCCGGGCATCATCTTTCTTT.

With respect to this clone: One end of the junction does not line up with germline, which may come from a read error. The rearrangement uses TRBV7-7 and TRBJ2-3; D is unclear. Per the germline V gene, CDR1 is SSHAT and CDR2 is FNYEAQ (reference sequence). There are 13 residues in the CDR3. The CDR3 DNA sequence: TGTGCTAGCAGCTTAGCAACGTGGGATACGCAGTATTTT. Its protein product is CASSLATWDTQYF.

V usage is TRBV5-4 and J usage is TRBJ1-2; maybe TRBD1 (6 bases). This CDR3 comprises 14 residues. Trimming removed 4 bases from V and 6 bases from J, with 16 bases in between. Germline CDR1 reads SGHNT; CDR2 reads YYREEE (reference sequence). CDR3: CASSRGGYRDGYTF. CDR3 DNA: TGTGCCAGCAGCCGGGGGGGGTACAGGGATGGCTACACCTTC.

This clone appeared a few times. This chain links TRBV7-6 with TRBJ1-3; D uncertain. Trimming shortened V by 1 base and J by 0 bases, and 7 bases separated the two germline ends. The germline V gene encodes CDR1 SGHVS and CDR2 FNYEAQ. The CDR3 is 15 residues long. The CDR3 here is CASSLGHSSGNTIYF. CDR3 coding DNA: TGTGCCAGCAGCTTAGGACATAGCTCTGGAAACACCATATATTTT.

The chain joins TRBV5-1 to TRBJ2-7; D ambiguous. Trimming pared 4 bases from V and 3 bases from J, leaving 8 bases between. This CDR3 has 12 amino acids. CDR1 SGHRS and CDR2 YFSETQ come from the germline V gene. The CDR3 spells CASSPGFYEQYF. CDR3 coding DNA: TGCGCCAGCAGCCCCGGGTTCTACGAGCAGTACTTC.

The rearrangement uses TRBV6-1 and TRBJ2-7; 9 bases line up with TRBD2. CDR1 and CDR2 from the germline V gene are MNHNS and SASEGT. Trimming removed 0 bases from V and 7 bases from J; junction bases left unmatched: 10. CDR3 length equals 16 residues. DNA of the CDR3: TGTGCCAGCAGTGAAGCTAGCGGGGGACCATTTGGAGAGCAGTACTTC. Its protein is CASSEASGGPFGEQYF.

This CDR3 reads CASSLGGIGAFF. The CDR3 coding sequence is TGTGCCAGCAGCTTAGGGGGGATCGGTGCTTTCTTT. This chain uses TRBV11-2 with TRBJ1-1, with D maybe TRBD1 (5 bases). The CDR3 loop spans 12 amino acids. Germline CDR1 and CDR2: SGHAT and FQNNGV. V lost 1 base to trimming and J lost 11 bases, with 11 bases between them.

This chain joins TRBV6-5 and TRBJ2-7; tentative D call: TRBD2 (6 bases). This CDR3 has 12 residues. CDR1 is MNHEY and CDR2 is SVGAGI in the germline V gene. V lost 11 bases and J lost 3, with 14 bases in between. In DNA form, the CDR3 reads TGTGCCGCTGAGGGAGGCCGCTACGAGCAGTACTTC. It encodes CAAEGGRYEQYF.

The chain is built from TRBV4-1 and TRBJ2-1; TRBD2 might be the D (6 bases). The V and J ends lost 0 bases and 1 base respectively, with 19 bases between them. The CDR3 loop spans 19 amino acids. Germline V gene lookup returns CDR1 MGHRA and CDR2 YSYEKL. The CDR3 region is CASSQDRTTSEPSYNEQFF. The DNA of the CDR3 is TGCGCCAGCAGCCAAGATAGGACTACCTCAGAGCCTTCCTACAATGAGCAGTTCTTC.

The J gene is TRBJ2-7, the V gene TRBV7-9; D uncertain. Trimming removed 3 bases at V and 9 bases at J, with 21 bases between. Germline V CDR1 and CDR2: SEHNR, FQNEAQ (reference sequence). CDR3 length equals 15 residues. The CDR3 loop is CASSLSQTTHYGQYF. The CDR3 DNA reads as TGTGCCAGCAGCTTGAGTCAAACGACGCACTATGGGCAGTACTTC.

V is TRBV6-5 and J is TRBJ1-6; the D is unclear. Trimming took 6 bases from V and 10 from J, leaving 19 bases between them. The germline gives CDR1 MNHEY, CDR2 SVGAGI. The CDR3 runs 15 residues. CDR3: CASRTRLGSGSPLHF. The DNA of the CDR3 is TGTGCCAGCAGGACCCGTTTAGGGTCGGGGTCACCCCTCCACTTT.

The sample holds one count of this clone. The rearrangement joins TRBV19 to TRBJ1-1, with unresolved D. The CDR3 is 14 amino acids. The V gene's germline CDR1 is LNHDA and CDR2 SQIVND (reference sequence). With 0 bases removed from V and 2 bases from J, the gap between germline ends came to 7 bases. CDR3 in amino acids: CASSIEYRNTEAFF. CDR3 coding DNA: TGTGCCAGTAGTATAGAGTATAGAAACACTGAAGCTTTCTTT.

As to this clone: This sample also contains other DNA sequences that code for the same CDR3. The genes are TRBV5-4 and TRBJ2-5; maybe TRBD2 (6 bases). V gave up 2 bases and J gave up 5 bases, with 16 bases separating them. Germline CDR1 is SGHNT and CDR2 is YYREEE (reference sequence). The CDR3 is 15 amino acids. The CDR3 here is CASSLGGLAGETQYF. CDR3 coding DNA: TGTGCCAGCAGCTTAGGAGGGCTAGCAGGGGAGACCCAGTACTTC. The full variable domain, completed using reference TRBV5-4 and TRBJ2-5, is ETGVTQSPTHLIKTRGQQVTLRCSSQSGHNTVSWYQQALGQGPQFIFQYYREEENGRGNFPPRFSGLQFPNYSSELNVNALELDDSALYLCASSLGGLAGETQYFGPGTRLLVL.

This clone was seen a handful of times. This rearrangement joins TRBV7-9 to TRBJ1-6, with D perhaps matching TRBD1 (6 bases). The germline V gene encodes CDR1 SEHNR and CDR2 FQNEAQ (reference sequence). CDR3 length: 12 amino acids. V was trimmed by 8 bases and J by 4 bases, leaving 6 bases between them. CDR3 nucleotide sequence: TGTGCCAGCGGACAGTATAATTCACCCCTCCACTTT. This encodes CASGQYNSPLHF.

V usage is TRBV19 and J usage is TRBJ1-1; tentative D call: TRBD1 (5 bases). Germline loops: CDR1 LNHDA, CDR2 SQIVND (reference sequence). Trimming shortened V by 3 bases and J by 1 base, and 9 bases separated the two germline ends. The CDR3 runs 14 residues. CDR3 in amino acids: CASSIRQTNTEAFF. The DNA for the CDR3 is TGTGCCAGTAGTATCCGACAGACGAACACTGAAGCTTTCTTT.